Sequencing of this T cell receptor (beta chain) was carried out in a study of T cells in localized non-small cell lung cancer. Study-level results: Uninvolved adjacent lung showed peak T cell clonality, exceeding tumor. For the top 100 tumor clones, a median around 61 also appeared in adjacent lung.

Worth noting for this clone: The target antigen is unknown.

The CDR3 totals 13 residues. Germline loops: CDR1 SGHDT, CDR2 YYEEEE. V shed 0 bases and J shed 5 bases, with 8 bases lying between them. The protocol was immunoSEQ multiplex PCR, while the TCRdb copy is restricted to in-frame clones and leaves out a portion. The data show 15,000 to 20,000 clones, with 65% to 85% seen just once and about a third held by the top ten. Sequenced here: peripheral blood, sampled before any cancer treatment. The source is a male donor aged 60 or over with stage III lung adenocarcinoma. V usage is TRBV5-6 and J usage is TRBJ1-2; D may be TRBD1 (5 bases). This chain's CDR3 is CASSLDRTYGYTF. The CDR3 nucleotides are TGTGCCAGCAGCTTGGACAGGACGTATGGCTACACCTTC.